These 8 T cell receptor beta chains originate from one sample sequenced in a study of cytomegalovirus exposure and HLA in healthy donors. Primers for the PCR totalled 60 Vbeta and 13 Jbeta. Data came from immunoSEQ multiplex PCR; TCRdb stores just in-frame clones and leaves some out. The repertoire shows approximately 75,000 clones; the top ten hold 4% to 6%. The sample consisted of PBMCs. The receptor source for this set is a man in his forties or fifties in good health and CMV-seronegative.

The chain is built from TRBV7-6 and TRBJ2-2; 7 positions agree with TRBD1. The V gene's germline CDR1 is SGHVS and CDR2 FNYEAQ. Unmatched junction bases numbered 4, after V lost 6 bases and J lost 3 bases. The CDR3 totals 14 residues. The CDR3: CASSAGTDTGELFF. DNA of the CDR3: TGTGCCAGCAGTGCCGGGACAGACACCGGGGAGCTGTTTTTT.

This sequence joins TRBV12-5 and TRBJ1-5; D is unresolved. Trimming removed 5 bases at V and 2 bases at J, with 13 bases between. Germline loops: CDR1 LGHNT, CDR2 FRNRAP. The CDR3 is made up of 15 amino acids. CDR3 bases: TGTGCTAGTGGTCTGCAGAGGTCTGGCAATCAGCCCCAGCATTTT. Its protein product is CASGLQRSGNQPQHF. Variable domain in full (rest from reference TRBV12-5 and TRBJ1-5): DARVTQTPRHKVTEMGQEVTMRCQPILGHNTVFWYRQTMMQGLELLAYFRNRAPLDDSGMPKDRFSAEMPDATLATLKIQPSEPRDSAVYFCASGLQRSGNQPQHFGDGTRLSIL.

As DNA, the CDR3 is TGTGCCAGAAGCTTACTGGGGCGGTTTAAGAATTCACCCCTCCACTTT. Translated: CARSLLGRFKNSPLHF. This chain joins TRBV5-3 and TRBJ1-6; a possible D gene is TRBD1 (5 bases). TRBV5-3 is assigned to the ORF class and has an uncertain function. This CDR3 contains 16 residues. Deletions cut 2 bases from V and 7 bases from J, with 16 bases between.

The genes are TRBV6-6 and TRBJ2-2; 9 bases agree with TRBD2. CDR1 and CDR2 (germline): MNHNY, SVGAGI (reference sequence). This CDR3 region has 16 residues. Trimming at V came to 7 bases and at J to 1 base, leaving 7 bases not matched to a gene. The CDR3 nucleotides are TGTGCCAGCATGTCTAGCGGGATAGGGAACACCGGGGAGCTGTTTTTT. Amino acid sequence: CASMSSGIGNTGELFF.

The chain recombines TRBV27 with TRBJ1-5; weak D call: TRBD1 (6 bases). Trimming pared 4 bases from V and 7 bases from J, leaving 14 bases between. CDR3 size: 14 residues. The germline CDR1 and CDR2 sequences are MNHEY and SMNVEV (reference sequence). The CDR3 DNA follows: TGTGCCAGCAGTTCACTAGGGGGTGGACAGCCCCAGCATTTT. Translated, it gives CASSSLGGGQPQHF.

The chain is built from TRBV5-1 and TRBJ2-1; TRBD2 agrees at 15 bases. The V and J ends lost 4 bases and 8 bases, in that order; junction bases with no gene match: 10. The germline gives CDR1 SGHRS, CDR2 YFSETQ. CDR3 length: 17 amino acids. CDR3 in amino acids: CASSPVPGLAGGYEQFF. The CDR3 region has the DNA TGCGCCAGCAGCCCAGTCCCGGGACTAGCGGGAGGCTATGAGCAGTTCTTC.

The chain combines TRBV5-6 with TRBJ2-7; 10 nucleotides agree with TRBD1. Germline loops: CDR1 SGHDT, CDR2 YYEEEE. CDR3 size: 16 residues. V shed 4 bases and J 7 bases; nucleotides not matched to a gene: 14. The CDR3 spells CASSRIGGTGVYEQYF. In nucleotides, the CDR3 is TGTGCCAGCAGCCGCATAGGCGGGACAGGGGTTTATGAGCAGTACTTC.

The CDR3 reads CASNPTTGAPYEQYF. The CDR3 nucleotides are TGTGCCTCAAATCCCACGACAGGGGCACCCTACGAGCAGTACTTC. The genes are TRBV30 and TRBJ2-7, with TRBD1 identical over 8 bases. V was pared by 7 bases and J by 2 bases, with 13 bases of the junction left unmatched. Looked up from germline, CDR1 is GTSNPN and CDR2 is SVGIG (reference sequence). The CDR3 extends over 15 amino acids.